This T cell receptor beta chain was documented in a study of blood T cells in healthy people across ages. CDR1 and CDR2 from the germline V gene are MNHEY and SVGAGI. There are 15 residues in the CDR3. V was pared by 6 bases and J by 2 bases, with 7 bases of the junction left unmatched. A second PCR of about 7 to 11 cycles used a sample-barcoded 5' primer and a J-beta primer mix. From the 5' RACE reads, TCRdb called clonotypes with MiXCR, one entry per CDR3 protein. The sample lists approximately 810,000 distinct CDR3 sequences; around 26% were seen once. This clonotype was found a few times. The rearrangement links TRBV6-5 to TRBJ2-7, with 10 bases fitting TRBD2. The sequenced sample consisted of blood. The origin of this receptor is a woman over 75 in good health. CDR3 in amino acids: CASRATSGTPYEQYF. The CDR3, as DNA: TGTGCCAGCAGAGCCACTAGCGGGACCCCCTACGAGCAGTACTTC.